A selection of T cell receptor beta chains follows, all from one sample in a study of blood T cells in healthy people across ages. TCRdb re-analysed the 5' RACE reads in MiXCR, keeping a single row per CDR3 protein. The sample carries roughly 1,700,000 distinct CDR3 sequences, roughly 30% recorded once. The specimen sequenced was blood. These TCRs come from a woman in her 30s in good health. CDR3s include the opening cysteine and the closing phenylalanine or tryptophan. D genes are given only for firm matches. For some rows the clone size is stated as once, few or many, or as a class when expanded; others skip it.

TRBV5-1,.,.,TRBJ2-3,TGCGCCAGCAGCGCAAGCAGCGGAAGCACAGATACGCAGTATTTT,CASSASSGSTDTQYF
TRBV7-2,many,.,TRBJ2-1,TGTGCCAGCAGCCGGACTACACAGCAGTTCTTC,CASSRTTQQFF
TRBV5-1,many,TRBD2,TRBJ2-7,TGCGCCAGCAGCTCAAGAACCGGGACTAGCGGGAACGAGCAGTACTTC,CASSSRTGTSGNEQYF
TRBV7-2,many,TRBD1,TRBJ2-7,TGTGCCAGCAGCTTTTCCAGGGGGAGTGACGAGCAGTACTTC,CASSFSRGSDEQYF
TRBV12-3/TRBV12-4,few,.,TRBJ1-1,TGTGCCAGCAAGGCAGGGATGGTGGTCACTGAAGCTTTCTTT,CASKAGMVVTEAFF
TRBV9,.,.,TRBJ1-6,TGTGCCAGCACCTTGTCGGTTGGTTCACCCCTCCACTTT,CASTLSVGSPLHF
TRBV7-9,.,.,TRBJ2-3,TGTGCCAGCAGCTTGAACCCCTCGTACACAGATACGCAGTATTTT,CASSLNPSYTDTQYF
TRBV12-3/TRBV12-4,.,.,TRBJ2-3,TGTGCCAGCAGTGCCCGAGGGAGCCTCCTTCCAGATACGCAGTATTTT,CASSARGSLLPDTQYF
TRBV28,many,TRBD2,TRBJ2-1,TGTGCCAGCACCACTGGACTAGCGAGCAATGAGCAGTTCTTC,CASTTGLASNEQFF
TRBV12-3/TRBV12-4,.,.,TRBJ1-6,TGTGCCAGCAGTTTGGGGTCCAATTATAATTCACCCCTCCACTTT,CASSLGSNYNSPLHF
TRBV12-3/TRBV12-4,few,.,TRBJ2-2,TGTGCCAGCAGTTTAATGTGGTCCGGGGAGCTGTTTTTT,CASSLMWSGELFF
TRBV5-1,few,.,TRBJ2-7,.,CASSFGTGTQGYF
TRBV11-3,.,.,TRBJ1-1,TGTGCCAGCAGCTTAGCACTCACCACTGAAGCTTTCTTT,CASSLALTTEAFF
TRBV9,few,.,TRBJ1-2,TGTGCCAGCAGCGTAGTCCCAGAGAACTATGGCTACACCTTC,CASSVVPENYGYTF
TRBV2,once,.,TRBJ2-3,TGTGCCAGCAGTGAAAGATCGGCCCGCGGGGTTACGCAATATTTT,CASSERSARGVTQYF
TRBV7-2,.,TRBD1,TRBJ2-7,TGTGCCGGCAGTCGCGGGACAGGGAAGTACGAGCAGTACTTC,CAGSRGTGKYEQYF
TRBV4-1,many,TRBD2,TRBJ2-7,TGCGCCAGCAGCCAAGTTGAGCGGGGGGCCTACGAGCAGTACTTC,CASSQVERGAYEQYF
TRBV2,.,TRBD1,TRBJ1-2,TGTGCCAGTCTGAGGGGACAGGGGGCTGGCCCTAACTATGGCTACACCTTC,CASLRGQGAGPNYGYTF
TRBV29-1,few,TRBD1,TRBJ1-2,TGCAGCGGGGACAGGGAACAGGGCTATGGCTACACCTTC,CSGDREQGYGYTF
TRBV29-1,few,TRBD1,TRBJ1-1,TGCAGCGTCGATAGTATTGGACAGGGGGAAGCTTTCTTT,CSVDSIGQGEAFF
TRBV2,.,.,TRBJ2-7,TGTGCCAGCACCGACAGTCTCTTGCTCTACGAGCAGTACTTC,CASTDSLLLYEQYF
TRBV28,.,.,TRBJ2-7,TGTGCCAGCAATGGGGCCCGCACCTCGGGCTACGAGCAGTACTTC,CASNGARTSGYEQYF
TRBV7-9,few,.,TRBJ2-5,TGTGCCAGCAGCTCGTCTCGGGGATCGGGGGAGACCCAGTACTTC,CASSSSRGSGETQYF
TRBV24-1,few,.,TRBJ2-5,TGTGCCACCAGTGGCAAAGTAGATCAAGAGACCCAGTACTTC,CATSGKVDQETQYF
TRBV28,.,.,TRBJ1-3,TGTGCCAGCAGTCCTCCCCAGGGGAGCTCTGGAAACACCATATATTTT,CASSPPQGSSGNTIYF
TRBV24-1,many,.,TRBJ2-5,TGTGCCAACTCTGGCCCTACTCGGAGGAAAGAGACCCAGTACTTC,CANSGPTRRKETQYF
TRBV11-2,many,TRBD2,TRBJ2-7,TGTGCCAGCAGCTTAGGGACTAGCGGGAGTGAGCAGTACTTC,CASSLGTSGSEQYF
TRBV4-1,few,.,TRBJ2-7,TGCGCCAGCAGCCCCTCGGGGGGCCCCCCGCGCGAGCAGTACTTC,CASSPSGGPPREQYF
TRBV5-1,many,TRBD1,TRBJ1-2,TGCGCCAGCAGCTCAGGGGGCGCGAATGGCTACACCTTC,CASSSGGANGYTF
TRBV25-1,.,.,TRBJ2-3,TGTGCCAGCCTCCCCCCGGGACAAGAAAGCACAGATACGCAGTATTTT,CASLPPGQESTDTQYF
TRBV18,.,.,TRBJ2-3,TGTGCCAGCTCAGTGGCAGCAGACACAGATACGCAGTATTTT,CASSVAADTDTQYF
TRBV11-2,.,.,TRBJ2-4,TGTGCCAGCAGCTTAGATAGGGCGGGACTCAAAAACATTCAGTACTTC,CASSLDRAGLKNIQYF
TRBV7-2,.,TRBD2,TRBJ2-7,TGTGCCAGCAGCGGAGGGGCTAGCGGGCGCTCTAGCTCCTACGAGCAGTACTTC,CASSGGASGRSSSYEQYF
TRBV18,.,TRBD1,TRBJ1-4,TGTGCCAGCGGAACCGGGACAGCGGAGGAAAAACTGTTTTTT,CASGTGTAEEKLFF
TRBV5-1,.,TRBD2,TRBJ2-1,TGCGCCAGCAGCTTGACCACAGGACTAGCGAAGAATGAGCAGTTCTTC,CASSLTTGLAKNEQFF
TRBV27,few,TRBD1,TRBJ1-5,TGTGCCACCTCCAGCAGGGGGTTTAGCAATCAGCCCCAGCATTTT,CATSSRGFSNQPQHF